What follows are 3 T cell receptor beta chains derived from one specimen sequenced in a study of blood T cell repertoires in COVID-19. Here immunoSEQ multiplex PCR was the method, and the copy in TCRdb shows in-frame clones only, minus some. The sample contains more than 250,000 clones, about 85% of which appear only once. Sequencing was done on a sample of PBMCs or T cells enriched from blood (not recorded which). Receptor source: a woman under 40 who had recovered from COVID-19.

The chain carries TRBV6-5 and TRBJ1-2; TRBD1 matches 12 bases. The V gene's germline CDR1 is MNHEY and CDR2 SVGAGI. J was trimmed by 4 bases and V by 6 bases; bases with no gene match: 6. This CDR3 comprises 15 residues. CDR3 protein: CASRLGQGASYGYTF. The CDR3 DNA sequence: TGTGCCAGCAGACTGGGACAGGGGGCAAGCTATGGCTACACCTTC.

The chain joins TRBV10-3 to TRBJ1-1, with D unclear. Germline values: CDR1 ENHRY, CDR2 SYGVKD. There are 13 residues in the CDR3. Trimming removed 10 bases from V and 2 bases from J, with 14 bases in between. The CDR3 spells CATHHEGNTEAFF. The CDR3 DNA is TGTGCCACACACCACGAGGGAAACACTGAAGCTTTCTTT.

CDR3 nucleotide sequence: TGCGCCAGCAGCTTGGCAGGGGCGTTGACCACTGAAGCTTTCTTT. It yields the protein CASSLAGALTTEAFF. V is TRBV5-1 and J is TRBJ1-1, with D possibly TRBD1 on 6 matching bases. The CDR3 has 15 amino acids. V gave up 0 bases and J gave up 4 bases, with 13 bases separating them. The V gene's germline CDR1 is SGHRS and CDR2 YFSETQ.